The entry below gives a single TCR beta chain sequence along with its context. The antigen is undetermined. V gave up 5 bases and J gave up 4 bases; unmatched junction bases: 10. CDR3 length: 16 residues. Germline V gene sequence: CDR1 PRHDT, CDR2 FYEKMQ (reference sequence). This entry is derived from a study of shared clonotypes between healthy human individuals. Broader study findings: Naive CD4 clonotypes were shared across a few donors at roughly 4.6%.

The protocol was immunoSEQ multiplex PCR, while the TCRdb copy is restricted to in-frame clones and leaves out a portion. The sample has 2.3 million or so clones, just over 90% seen once. J is TRBJ2-1 and V is TRBV13; 8 bases match TRBD2. Input material: naive CD4+ T cells from PBMCs. The subset denotes: CD45RA+ positively selected. The clonotype originates from a man between 18 and 35 years old in good health. Some clones in this sample may be carry-over from other donors' samples. CDR3 protein: CASSSSVAGLYNEQFF. The CDR3 coding sequence is TGTGCCAGCAGCAGTTCGGTAGCGGGGTTATACAATGAGCAGTTCTTC.